This is a list of T cell receptor beta chains from one sample in a study of a mutant IDH1 vaccine in newly diagnosed glioma. Measured with immunoSEQ multiplex PCR; TCRdb has only the in-frame clones, and not every one. This sample has around 32,000 clones, with roughly four fifths found just once. Their target antigens are unknown. The sample was PBMCs, taken from a glioma patient whose treatment included an IDH1 peptide vaccine. These receptor sequences come from a woman younger than 30 with glioma. Both conserved end residues are part of each CDR3. A D gene is named only where the DNA matches it firmly. The listing skips clone size in some rows; elsewhere it reads once, few, many or a size class.

>NA|TRBJ2-1|TRBV7-8|NA
TGTGCCAGCAGCTTAGTGAAGGGACAGCAGTTCTTC
CASSLVKGQQFF
>NA|TRBJ2-7|TRBV12-1|NA
TGTGCCAGCAGCTGGCCGGGACAGCCCTACGAATTGCACTTC
CASSWPGQPYELHF
>NA|TRBJ1-1|TRBV19|TRBD1
TGTGCCAGTAGTAAGGGGGCCGGGGCTCAGAACACTGAAGCTTTCTTT
CASSKGAGAQNTEAFF
>NA|TRBJ1-1|TRBV29-1|NA
TGCAGCGTTGAGGGGAGGGGGGCCGGGGACACTGAAGCTTTCTTT
CSVEGRGAGDTEAFF
>few|TRBJ2-3|TRBV6-5|NA
TGTGCCAGCAGTTACGTGAAAACGGATACGCAGTATTTT
CASSYVKTDTQYF
>NA|TRBJ2-3|TRBV4-2|NA
TGTGCCAGCAGCCAAGATCGGACTGGCACAGATACGCAGTATTTT
CASSQDRTGTDTQYF
>NA|TRBJ1-5|TRBV6-6|NA
TGTGCCAGCAGTTACTCCCTCAGGGGCCATCAGCCCCAGCATTTT
CASSYSLRGHQPQHF
>NA|TRBJ1-1|TRBV30|NA
TGTGCCTGGAGTCTCCAGGGGAACACTGAAGCTTTCTTT
CAWSLQGNTEAFF
>NA|TRBJ2-7|TRBV5-6|TRBD1
TGTGCCAGCAGCGGGGGGACAGGGGGCCTCGAGCAGTACTTC
CASSGGTGGLEQYF
>few|TRBJ2-1|TRBV25-1|TRBD2
TGTGCCAGCAGTGTAGCGGGGGGCTCCTACAATGAGCAGTTCTTC
CASSVAGGSYNEQFF
>NA|TRBJ2-7|TRBV6-5|TRBD1
TGTGCCAGCAGTAGGACAGGGCTAAACTACGAGCAGTACTTC
CASSRTGLNYEQYF
>NA|TRBJ2-5|TRBV15|TRBD1
TGTGCCACCAGCAGGCCAGACAGGGGTCAAGAGACCCAGTACTTC
CATSRPDRGQETQYF
>once|TRBJ1-4|TRBV6-6|NA
TGTGCCAGCAGTAAACTGAATTCTAATGAAAAACTGTTTTTT
CASSKLNSNEKLFF
>NA|TRBJ2-2|TRBV5-1|TRBD1
TGCGCCAGCAGCTCGGGACAGGGGGCGTATACCGGGGAGCTGTTTTTT
CASSSGQGAYTGELFF
>few|TRBJ1-1|TRBV7-9|NA
TGTGCCAGCAGCCCCGACAGTACTGAAGCTTTCTTT
CASSPDSTEAFF
>NA|TRBJ2-7|TRBV27|NA
TGTGCCAGCAGGGGCGCTTTTTGGGGGGCAATGTACGAGCAGTACTTC
CASRGAFWGAMYEQYF
>NA|TRBJ2-2|TRBV18|TRBD1
TGTGCCAGCTCACCCAGGACAGGGGGAGGCACCGGGGAGCTGTTTTTT
CASSPRTGGGTGELFF
>NA|TRBJ1-5|TRBV2|NA
TGTGCCAGCAGTGATAAGGTTCGGGATCAGCCCCAGCATTTT
CASSDKVRDQPQHF
>NA|TRBJ1-4|TRBV13|NA
TGTGCCAGCAGCTTAGCCCCATACTTGCAGACGGGTGCTGAAAAACTGTTTTTT
CASSLAPYLQTGAEKLFF
>NA|TRBJ1-1|TRBV6-5|TRBD1
TGTGCCAGCAGTTACAGCAGGGGGCCCACTGAAGCTTTCTTT
CASSYSRGPTEAFF
>medium-sized|TRBJ2-5|TRBV18|TRBD1
TGTGCCAGCTCACCTAGGACAGGGGGGGCACAGACCCAGTACTTC
CASSPRTGGAQTQYF
>few|TRBJ2-1|TRBV5-6|NA
TGTGCCAGCAGCTTAGCTCTTCAGGGGATTGAGCAGTTCTTC
CASSLALQGIEQFF
>NA|TRBJ2-7|TRBV2|NA
TGTGCCAGCAGTGGAGAGACCGGTCCCGCCGAGCAGTACTTC
CASSGETGPAEQYF
>few|TRBJ2-1|TRBV6-6|NA
TGTGCCAGCAGTTTTGGGGGGTACAATGAGCAGTTCTTC
CASSFGGYNEQFF
>NA|TRBJ2-1|TRBV6-5|NA
TGTGCCAGCAGTTACGCCGGGACACTCGGAAATGAGCAGTTCTTC
CASSYAGTLGNEQFF
>NA|TRBJ2-1|TRBV14|NA
TGTGCCAGCACCCGGGGCGGTACCTTACTAAATGAGCAGTTCTTC
CASTRGGTLLNEQFF
>NA|TRBJ2-7|TRBV4-1|TRBD1
TGCGCCAGCAGCCAAGTTGGGACAGGGGACTACGAGCAGTACTTC
CASSQVGTGDYEQYF
>NA|TRBJ2-6|TRBV5-1|NA
TGCGCCAGCAGCTTGGCTGGCAGGGGACACTCTGGGGCCAACGTCCTGACTTTC
CASSLAGRGHSGANVLTF
>NA|TRBJ2-7|TRBV5-5|NA
TGTGCCAGCAGCTTGTTTGCAGGGGTAAGCGAGCAGTACTTC
CASSLFAGVSEQYF
>few|TRBJ2-2|TRBV7-2|TRBD2
TGTGCCAGCAGCTCTGGCGGGAGGAACACCGGGGAGCTGTTTTTT
CASSSGGRNTGELFF
>NA|TRBJ1-5|TRBV27|TRBD1
TGTGCCAGCCATTCAACAGGGGTCCATAGCAATCAGCCCCAGCATTTT
CASHSTGVHSNQPQHF
>NA|TRBJ1-5|TRBV6-1|NA
TGTGCCAGCATCCCTACAGGGACTTATCAGCCCCAGCATTTT
CASIPTGTYQPQHF
>NA|TRBJ2-3|TRBV28|NA
TGTGCCAGCAGGGGGTCTAGCGCAGGGACAGATACGCAGTATTTT
CASRGSSAGTDTQYF
>few|TRBJ2-7|TRBV2|TRBD1
TGTGCCAGCAGCCGGGACAGGGCCTACGAGCAGTACTTC
CASSRDRAYEQYF
>NA|TRBJ2-5|TRBV7-2|TRBD1
TGTGCCAGCAGCTATTCGGGACAGGGGGTTGAGACCCAGTACTTC
CASSYSGQGVETQYF
>NA|TRBJ2-6|TRBV5-4|NA
TGTGCCAGCAGCTTTGTGATGACCTCTGGGGCCAACGTCCTGACTTTC
CASSFVMTSGANVLTF
>NA|TRBJ1-2|TRBV28|TRBD1
TGTGCCAGCAGTCTAGGACAGGGTGGTGGTGGCTACACCTTC
CASSLGQGGGGYTF
>NA|TRBJ2-3|TRBV10-3|NA
TGTGCCATGGGGGGAAGCGGGAGCACAGATACGCAGTATTTT
CAMGGSGSTDTQYF
>NA|TRBJ1-5|TRBV28|NA
TGTGCCAGCAGCCGGGGGGGAAACCAGCCCCAGCATTTT
CASSRGGNQPQHF
>NA|TRBJ2-7|TRBV5-6|TRBD1
TGTGCCAGCAGCACGGGACAGTTTAGCGAGCAGTACTTC
CASSTGQFSEQYF
>NA|TRBJ1-1|TRBV30|NA
TGTGCCTGGAGCACCTTAAGGACAACCTTT
CAWSTLRTTF
>NA|TRBJ2-7|TRBV28|NA
TGTGCCAGCATTCCGGGACAAACTCCCTACGAGCAGTACTTC
CASIPGQTPYEQYF
>NA|TRBJ1-1|TRBV2|NA
TGTGCCAGCACAAGAGCACAGAACACTGAAGCTTTCTTT
CASTRAQNTEAFF
>NA|TRBJ1-6|TRBV10-2|NA
TGCGCCAGCGGGGGGGGGCAGGGTGATTCACCCCTCCACTTT
CASGGGQGDSPLHF
>NA|TRBJ2-6|TRBV28|TRBD1
TGTGCCAGCAGTCCGACAGGGTATACTTCTGGGGCCAACGTCCTGACTTTC
CASSPTGYTSGANVLTF
>NA|TRBJ1-1|TRBV6-6|NA
TGTGCCAGCACCACCACGGGGAACACTGAAGCTTTCTTT
CASTTTGNTEAFF
>NA|TRBJ2-7|TRBV19|NA
TGTGCCAGTAGTATCGGGCAGGCGAGAGAGCAGTACTTC
CASSIGQAREQYF